Listed below are T cell receptor beta chains from one sample, sequenced in a study of beta chain features in type 1 diabetes. Generated by immunoSEQ multiplex PCR, the TCRdb table keeps only in-frame clones and is missing some. The repertoire consists of some 500,000 clones, with 9.5% to 12% occurring once and the leading ten covering more than 0.045%. The specimen was naive CD4+ T cells from blood. The receptor set was obtained from a woman aged 18-29 years in good health. CDR3s include the opening cysteine and the closing phenylalanine or tryptophan. The order of the fields is clone size, V gene, D gene, J gene, CDR3 DNA, CDR3 protein. D genes are given only for firm matches. Not all rows give a size; the values are once, few, many and, for expanded clones, a class.

size: few; V: TRBV15; D: -; J: TRBJ2-5; DNA: TGTGCCACCAGCCCGGCAGGGCTTCAAGAGACCCAGTACTTC; CDR3: CATSPAGLQETQYF
size: -; V: TRBV5-1; D: -; J: TRBJ1-2; DNA: TGCGCCAGCAGCTTCGTCGTTTCCTATGGCTACACCTTC; CDR3: CASSFVVSYGYTF
size: -; V: TRBV15; D: TRBD1; J: TRBJ2-1; DNA: TGTGCCACCAGCAGAGAGGGGCCGGACAGGGTCACTCCCTACTACAATGAGCAGTTCTTC; CDR3: CATSREGPDRVTPYYNEQFF
size: few; V: TRBV5-1; D: -; J: TRBJ2-3; DNA: TGCGCCAGCAGCTTGGACCCGGGGACAGATACGCAGTATTTT; CDR3: CASSLDPGTDTQYF
size: -; V: TRBV4-1; D: TRBD2; J: TRBJ2-1; DNA: TGCGCCAGCAGCCTCCGACTAGCGGGAATCGCAACCTACAATGAGCAGTTCTTC; CDR3: CASSLRLAGIATYNEQFF
size: -; V: TRBV14; D: -; J: TRBJ1-1; DNA: TGTGCCAGCAGTCGGGGTTTGAACACTGAAGCTTTCTTT; CDR3: CASSRGLNTEAFF
size: -; V: TRBV30; D: TRBD2; J: TRBJ2-3; DNA: TGTGCCTGGAGTGTACGCCGGACTAGCGGGAGCACAGATACGCAGTATTTT; CDR3: CAWSVRRTSGSTDTQYF
size: -; V: TRBV25-1; D: -; J: TRBJ2-3; DNA: TGTGCCAGCAGTGAGGCCCGGGGTGGGAGCACAGATACGCAGTATTTT; CDR3: CASSEARGGSTDTQYF
size: few; V: TRBV5-1; D: TRBD1; J: TRBJ2-1; DNA: TGCGCCAGCAGCGTGCAGGGGGCCTCCTACAATGAGCAGTTCTTC; CDR3: CASSVQGASYNEQFF
size: -; V: TRBV6-5; D: -; J: TRBJ2-7; DNA: TGTGCCAGCAGTTACATGAACGAGCAGTACTTC; CDR3: CASSYMNEQYF
size: few; V: TRBV6-5; D: -; J: TRBJ2-6; DNA: TGTGCCAGCAGGGCTGGGGCCAACGTCCTGACTTTC; CDR3: CASRAGANVLTF
size: -; V: TRBV25-1; D: TRBD1; J: TRBJ2-2; DNA: TGTGCCAGCAGTGATCCGGGACAGGGTTTCCCCGGGGAGCTGTTTTTT; CDR3: CASSDPGQGFPGELFF
size: few; V: TRBV4-2; D: -; J: TRBJ2-5; DNA: TGTGCCAGCAGCCAGGGTATCGGGACCCCCCGACGGGTACAAGAGACCCAGTACTTC; CDR3: CASSQGIGTPRRVQETQYF
size: -; V: TRBV19; D: -; J: TRBJ2-2; DNA: TGTGCCAGTAGGAACACAGGGACCGGGGAGCTGTTTTTT; CDR3: CASRNTGTGELFF
size: -; V: TRBV5-1; D: TRBD1; J: TRBJ2-6; DNA: TGCGCCAGCCAACAGGGGACTGGGGCCAACGTCCTGACTTTC; CDR3: CASQQGTGANVLTF
size: few; V: TRBV10-3; D: -; J: TRBJ2-1; DNA: TGTGCCATCACGGGTAGGGCGGACAATGAGCAGTTCTTC; CDR3: CAITGRADNEQFF
size: -; V: TRBV7-3; D: TRBD2; J: TRBJ2-3; DNA: TGTGCCAGCAGGTCTCCGGGACTAGGTAGGAAGAGTACGCAGTATTTT; CDR3: CASRSPGLGRKSTQYF
size: few; V: TRBV9; D: TRBD2; J: TRBJ2-5; DNA: TGTGCCAGCAGCTCCCGGACTAGCCGTGGGCGGGAGACCCAGTACTTC; CDR3: CASSSRTSRGRETQYF
size: -; V: TRBV9; D: -; J: TRBJ1-5; DNA: TGTGCCAGCAGTGATACAGGTTTGAGCAATCAGCCCCAGCATTTT; CDR3: CASSDTGLSNQPQHF
size: few; V: TRBV7-3; D: TRBD2; J: TRBJ2-5; DNA: TGTGCCAGCAGCTTAGCGGGGGGCGGAGAGACCCAGTACTTC; CDR3: CASSLAGGGETQYF
size: many; V: TRBV4-1; D: -; J: TRBJ2-1; DNA: TGCGCCAGCAGCCACATAGGGTATGAGCAGTTCTTC; CDR3: CASSHIGYEQFF
size: -; V: TRBV7-6; D: TRBD2; J: TRBJ2-7; DNA: TGTGCCAGCAGAAGCGCGACTAGCGGGAGATACGAGCAGTACTTC; CDR3: CASRSATSGRYEQYF
size: -; V: TRBV29-1; D: -; J: TRBJ1-3; DNA: TGCAGCGTCCGCGTTACAGGGGGAAACACCATATATTTT; CDR3: CSVRVTGGNTIYF
size: -; V: TRBV11-1; D: -; J: TRBJ2-3; DNA: TGTGCCAGCAGCCCCCAGTCCTATTGGGCAGATACGCAGTATTTT; CDR3: CASSPQSYWADTQYF
size: -; V: TRBV18; D: TRBD2; J: TRBJ2-3; DNA: TGTGCCAGCTCACCCGCGGGACTAGCGGGGGGGGATACGCAGTATTTT; CDR3: CASSPAGLAGGDTQYF
size: -; V: TRBV2; D: -; J: TRBJ2-1; DNA: TGTGCCAGCAGTGAAAGGACCGCCAGTCCGGCAGAGCAGTTCTTC; CDR3: CASSERTASPAEQFF
size: -; V: TRBV19; D: TRBD2; J: TRBJ2-7; DNA: TGTGCCAGTAGTATATTAGCGGGAAACTCCTACGAGCAGTACTTC; CDR3: CASSILAGNSYEQYF
size: -; V: TRBV14; D: -; J: TRBJ2-3; DNA: TGTGCCAGCAGCCTTAGTTCTAAGAAATGGGCAACGGATACGCAGTATTTT; CDR3: CASSLSSKKWATDTQYF
size: few; V: TRBV18; D: TRBD1; J: TRBJ1-1; DNA: TGTGCCAGCTCACCATATATACAGGGGGAGAACACTGAAGCTTTCTTT; CDR3: CASSPYIQGENTEAFF
size: few; V: TRBV21-1; D: -; J: TRBJ2-1; DNA: TGTGCCAGCAGCAGTCCCGGACTAGCGAGATCCTACAATGAGCAGTTCTTC; CDR3: CASSSPGLARSYNEQFF